This entry describes one T cell receptor (beta chain). What it binds is unknown. This CDR3 region has 14 residues. The junction had 8 bases not matched to a gene; V was cut back by 1 base and J by 9 bases. Germline-derived CDR1 and CDR2 are SGHTA and FQGNSA. The data stem from a study of CD8 T cells in Susac syndrome. Broader study findings: CD4+ T cell repertoires in Susac syndrome exhibited no evidence of clonal expansion.

FACS enriched CD8+ TEMRA cells, while bulk CD8+ and CD4+ were negatively isolated. cDNA came from 0.5 to 1 ug RNA primed by random hexamers. A single record per CDR3 protein comes from TCRdb applying MiXCR to the immunoSEQ multiplex PCR reads. The sample consists of some 77,000 distinct CDR3 sequences, 85% to 95% of them appearing once. The TCR sequence derives from a human donor with Susac syndrome. Specimen: CD4+ T cells from PBMCs. The V gene is TRBV7-2, the J gene TRBJ1-1; 7 bases align to TRBD1. The CDR3 region is CASSLGVTGSQAFF. CDR3 DNA sequence: TGTGCCAGCAGCTTAGGTGTGACAGGGAGTCAAGCTTTCTTT.